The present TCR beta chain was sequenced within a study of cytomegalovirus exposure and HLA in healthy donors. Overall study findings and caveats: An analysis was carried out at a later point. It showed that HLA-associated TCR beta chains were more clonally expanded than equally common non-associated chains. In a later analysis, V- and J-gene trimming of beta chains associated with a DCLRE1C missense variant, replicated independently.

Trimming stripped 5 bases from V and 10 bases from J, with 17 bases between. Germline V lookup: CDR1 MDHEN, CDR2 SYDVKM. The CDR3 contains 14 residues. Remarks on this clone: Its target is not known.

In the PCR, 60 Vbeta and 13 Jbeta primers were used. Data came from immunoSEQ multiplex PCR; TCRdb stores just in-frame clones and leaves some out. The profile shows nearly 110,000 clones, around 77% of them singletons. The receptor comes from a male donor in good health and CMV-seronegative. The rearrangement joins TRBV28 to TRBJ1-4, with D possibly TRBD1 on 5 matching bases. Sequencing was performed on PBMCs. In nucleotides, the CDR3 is TGTGCCAGCAGTCCAGGGCGGACCCATGGAAAACTGTTTTTT. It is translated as CASSPGRTHGKLFF.